This record concerns one TCR beta chain sequence. Its antigen is as yet unknown. This record comes from a study of T cell responses to AZD1222 COVID-19 vaccine. Study-level points and caveats: As reported, nearly half of all spike-specific TCRs target variant regions that are unmutated. Baseline seropositivity characterized only a handful of AZD1222 recipients. Vaccine-associated CD4 TCRs spanned spike, dominant at 160-218 and 743-854. Among the donors, most were white British and more were female, and clonal diversity was possibly underestimated.

Here immunoSEQ multiplex PCR was the method, and the copy in TCRdb shows in-frame clones only, minus some. The repertoire has 140,000 to 150,000 clones, 80% to 95% of them found once; the top ten carry roughly 1.8%. The sequencing here drew on peripheral blood, taken on day 0 of AZD1222 vaccination. The receptor was isolated from an adult in good health.

CDR3 residues: CASSTQPWGAVGYTF. The DNA of the CDR3 is TGTGCCAGCAGTACTCAGCCGTGGGGGGCGGTTGGCTACACCTTC. This chain links TRBV27 with TRBJ1-2, with TRBD1 as a possible D gene (6 bases). The CDR3 consists of 15 residues. The V gene lost 5 bases and the J gene lost 7 bases, with 20 bases spanning the gap. Germline lookup yields CDR1 MNHEY and CDR2 SMNVEV (reference sequence).